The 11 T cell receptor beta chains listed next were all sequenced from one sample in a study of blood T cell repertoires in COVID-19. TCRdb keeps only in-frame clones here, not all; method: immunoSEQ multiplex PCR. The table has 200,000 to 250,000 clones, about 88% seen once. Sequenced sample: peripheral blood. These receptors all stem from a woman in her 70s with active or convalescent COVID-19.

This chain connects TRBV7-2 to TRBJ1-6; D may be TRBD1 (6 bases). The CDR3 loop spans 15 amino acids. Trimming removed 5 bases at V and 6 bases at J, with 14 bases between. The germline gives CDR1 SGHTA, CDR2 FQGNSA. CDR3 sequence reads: CASSTGTLFNSPLHF. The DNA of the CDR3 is TGTGCCAGCAGCACCGGGACACTATTTAATTCACCCCTCCACTTT.

The CDR3 reads CASSLARGTGNTIYF. The CDR3 nucleotides read TGTGCCAGCAGCTTAGCGCGCGGGACGGGAAACACCATATATTTT. This chain joins TRBV7-2 and TRBJ1-3, with D possibly matching TRBD1 (5 bases). CDR3 length: 15 amino acids. Per germline, CDR1 SGHTA and CDR2 FQGNSA. V was trimmed by 0 bases and J by 4 bases, leaving 10 bases between them.

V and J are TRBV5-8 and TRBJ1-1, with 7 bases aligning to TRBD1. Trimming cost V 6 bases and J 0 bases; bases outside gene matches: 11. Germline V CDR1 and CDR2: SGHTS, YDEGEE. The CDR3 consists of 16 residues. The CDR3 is CASTKFGTAMNTEAFF. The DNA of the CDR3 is TGTGCCAGCACCAAATTCGGGACAGCAATGAACACTGAAGCTTTCTTT.

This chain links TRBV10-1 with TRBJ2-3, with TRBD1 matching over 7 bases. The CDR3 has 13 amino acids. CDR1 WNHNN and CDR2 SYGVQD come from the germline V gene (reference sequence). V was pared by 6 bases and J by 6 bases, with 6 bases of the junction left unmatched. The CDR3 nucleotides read TGCGCCAGCAGCTGGACAGGAGGTGATACGCAGTATTTT. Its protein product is CASSWTGGDTQYF.

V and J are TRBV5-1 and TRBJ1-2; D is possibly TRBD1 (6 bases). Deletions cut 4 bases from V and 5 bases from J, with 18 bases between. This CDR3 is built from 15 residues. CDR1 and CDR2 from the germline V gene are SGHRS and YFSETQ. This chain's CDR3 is CASSPGSRGGYGYTF. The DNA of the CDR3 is TGCGCCAGCAGCCCGGGTAGCAGGGGAGGGTATGGCTACACCTTC.

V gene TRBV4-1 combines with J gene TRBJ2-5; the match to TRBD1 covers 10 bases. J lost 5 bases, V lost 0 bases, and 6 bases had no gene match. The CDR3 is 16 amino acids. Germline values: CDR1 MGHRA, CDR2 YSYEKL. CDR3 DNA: TGCGCCAGCAGCCAAGATCAGACAGGGGGCTGGGAGACCCAGTACTTC. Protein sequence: CASSQDQTGGWETQYF.

The CDR3 nucleotides are TGCGCCAGCAGCCAAACCGATACGACGGGATTCTATGGCTACACCTTC. Amino acid sequence: CASSQTDTTGFYGYTF. The chain joins TRBV4-3 to TRBJ1-2; D gene unclear. Germline CDR1 and CDR2: LGHNA and YSLEER. V was pared by 2 bases and J by 4 bases, with 17 bases between. The CDR3 has 16 amino acids.

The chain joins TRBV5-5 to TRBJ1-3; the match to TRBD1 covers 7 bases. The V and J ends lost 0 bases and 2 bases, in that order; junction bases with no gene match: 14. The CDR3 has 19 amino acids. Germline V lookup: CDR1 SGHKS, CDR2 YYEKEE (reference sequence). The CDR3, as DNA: TGTGCCAGCAGCTTGGATGGGGGTCAACAGGGGCGCCCTGGAAACACCATATATTTT. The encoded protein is CASSLDGGQQGRPGNTIYF.

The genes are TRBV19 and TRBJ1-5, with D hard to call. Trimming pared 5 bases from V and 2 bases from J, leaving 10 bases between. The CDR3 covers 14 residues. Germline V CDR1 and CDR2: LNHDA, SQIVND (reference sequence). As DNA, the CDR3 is TGTGCCAGTAGTGTTAACATGGGCAATCAGCCCCAGCATTTT. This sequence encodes CASSVNMGNQPQHF.

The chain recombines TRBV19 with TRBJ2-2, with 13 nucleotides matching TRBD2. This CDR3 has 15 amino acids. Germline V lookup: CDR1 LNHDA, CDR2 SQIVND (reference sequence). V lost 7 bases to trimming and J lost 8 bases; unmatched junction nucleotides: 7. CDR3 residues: CASIPGLAGTGELFF. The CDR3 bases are TGTGCCAGTATACCGGGACTAGCGGGGACGGGGGAGCTGTTTTTT.

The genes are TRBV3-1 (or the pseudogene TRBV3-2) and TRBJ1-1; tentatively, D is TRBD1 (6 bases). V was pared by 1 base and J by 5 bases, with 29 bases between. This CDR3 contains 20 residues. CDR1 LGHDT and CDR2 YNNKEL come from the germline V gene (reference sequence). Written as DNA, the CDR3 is TGTGCCAGCAGCCAAGCCCTCAATGAGGGGGTTGGAGCCTTAACGACTGAAGCTTTCTTT. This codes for CASSQALNEGVGALTTEAFF.